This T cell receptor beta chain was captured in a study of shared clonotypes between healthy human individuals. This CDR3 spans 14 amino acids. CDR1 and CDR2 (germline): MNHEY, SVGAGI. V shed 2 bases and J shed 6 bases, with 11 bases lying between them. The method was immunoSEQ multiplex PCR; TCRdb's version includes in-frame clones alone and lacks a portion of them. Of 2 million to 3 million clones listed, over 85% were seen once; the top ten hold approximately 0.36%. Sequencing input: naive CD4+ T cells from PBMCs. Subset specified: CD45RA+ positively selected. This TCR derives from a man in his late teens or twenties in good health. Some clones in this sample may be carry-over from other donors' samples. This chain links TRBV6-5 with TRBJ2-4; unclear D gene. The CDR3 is CASSYNSVPNIQYF. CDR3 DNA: TGTGCCAGCAGTTACAATTCCGTCCCAAACATTCAGTACTTC.